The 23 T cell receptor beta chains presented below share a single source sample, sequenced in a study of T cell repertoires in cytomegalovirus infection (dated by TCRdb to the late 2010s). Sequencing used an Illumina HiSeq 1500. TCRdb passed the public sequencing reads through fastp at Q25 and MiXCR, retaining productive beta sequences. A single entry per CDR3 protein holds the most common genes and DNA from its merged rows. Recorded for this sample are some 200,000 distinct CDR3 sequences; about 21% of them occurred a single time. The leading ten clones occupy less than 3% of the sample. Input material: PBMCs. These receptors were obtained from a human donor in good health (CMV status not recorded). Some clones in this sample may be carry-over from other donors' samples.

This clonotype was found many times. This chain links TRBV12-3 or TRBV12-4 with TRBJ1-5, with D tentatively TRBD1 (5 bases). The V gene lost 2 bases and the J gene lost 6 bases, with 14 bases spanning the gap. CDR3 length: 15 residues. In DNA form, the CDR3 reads TGTGCCAGCAGTTTAATAGGGGACGTCCGTCAGCCCCAGCATTTT. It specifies CASSLIGDVRQPQHF.

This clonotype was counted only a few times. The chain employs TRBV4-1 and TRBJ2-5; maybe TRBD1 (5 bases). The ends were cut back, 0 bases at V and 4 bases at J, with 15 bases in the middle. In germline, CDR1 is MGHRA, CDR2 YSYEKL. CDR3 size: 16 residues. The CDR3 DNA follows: TGCGCCAGCAGCCAAGATGCCGTTCCGCAGGGAGAGACCCAGTACTTC. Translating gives CASSQDAVPQGETQYF.

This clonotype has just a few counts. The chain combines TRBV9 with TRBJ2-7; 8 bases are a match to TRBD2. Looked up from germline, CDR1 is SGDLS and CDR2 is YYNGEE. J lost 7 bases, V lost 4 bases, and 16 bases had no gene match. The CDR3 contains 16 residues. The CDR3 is CASSHHRGGSIWEQYF. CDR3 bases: TGTGCCAGCAGCCATCACCGGGGGGGCTCCATCTGGGAGCAGTACTTC.

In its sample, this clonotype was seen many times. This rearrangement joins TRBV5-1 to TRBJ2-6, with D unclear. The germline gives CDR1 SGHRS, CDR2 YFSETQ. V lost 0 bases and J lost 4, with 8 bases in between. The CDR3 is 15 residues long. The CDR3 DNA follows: TGCGCCAGCAGCTTGGAGGCGGCGGGGGCCAACGTCCTGACTTTC. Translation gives CASSLEAAGANVLTF.

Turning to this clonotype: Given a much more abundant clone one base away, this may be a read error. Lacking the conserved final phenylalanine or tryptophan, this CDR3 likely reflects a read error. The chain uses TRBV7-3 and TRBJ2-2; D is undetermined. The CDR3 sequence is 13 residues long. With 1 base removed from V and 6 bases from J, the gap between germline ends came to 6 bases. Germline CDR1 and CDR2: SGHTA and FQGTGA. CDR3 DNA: TGTGCCAGCAGCTTAAATACGGCCGGGGAGCTGTTTTCT. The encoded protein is CASSLNTAGELFS.

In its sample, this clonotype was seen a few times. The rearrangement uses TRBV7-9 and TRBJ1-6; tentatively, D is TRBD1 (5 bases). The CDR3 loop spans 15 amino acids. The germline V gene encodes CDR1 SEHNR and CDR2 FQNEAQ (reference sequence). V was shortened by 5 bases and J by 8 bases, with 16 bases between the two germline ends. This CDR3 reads CASSLSGDSYSPLHF. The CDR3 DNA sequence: TGTGCCAGCAGCCTATCTGGGGACTCATATTCACCCCTCCACTTT.

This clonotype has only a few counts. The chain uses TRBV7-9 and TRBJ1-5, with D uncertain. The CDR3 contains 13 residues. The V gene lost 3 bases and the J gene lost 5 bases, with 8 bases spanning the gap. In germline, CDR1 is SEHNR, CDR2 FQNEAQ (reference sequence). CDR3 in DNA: TGTGCCAGCAGCTTGGGAGAACATCAGCCCCAGCATTTT. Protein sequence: CASSLGEHQPQHF.

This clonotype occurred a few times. The CDR3 sequence: CASSYAGRADEQFF. The CDR3 DNA reads as TGTGCCAGCAGTTATGCGGGACGGGCTGATGAGCAGTTCTTC. The genes are TRBV6-1 and TRBJ2-1, with D perhaps TRBD2 (6 bases). V was clipped by 5 bases and J by 8 bases, with 16 bases between them. This CDR3 is built from 14 residues. The germline V gene encodes CDR1 MNHNS and CDR2 SASEGT.

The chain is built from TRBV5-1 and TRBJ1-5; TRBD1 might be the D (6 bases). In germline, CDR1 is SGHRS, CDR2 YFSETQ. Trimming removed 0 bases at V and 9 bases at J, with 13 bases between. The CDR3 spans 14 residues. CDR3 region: CASSLAPGERPQHF. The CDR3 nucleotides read TGCGCCAGCAGCTTGGCCCCAGGGGAGCGGCCCCAGCATTTT.

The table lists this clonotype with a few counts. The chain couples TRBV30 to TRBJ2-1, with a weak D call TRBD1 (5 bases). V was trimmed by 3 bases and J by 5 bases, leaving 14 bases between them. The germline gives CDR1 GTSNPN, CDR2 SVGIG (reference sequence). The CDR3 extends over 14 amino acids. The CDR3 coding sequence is TGTGCCTGGAGCGCCTGGGGCGGTAACAATGAGCAGTTCTTC. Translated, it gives CAWSAWGGNNEQFF.

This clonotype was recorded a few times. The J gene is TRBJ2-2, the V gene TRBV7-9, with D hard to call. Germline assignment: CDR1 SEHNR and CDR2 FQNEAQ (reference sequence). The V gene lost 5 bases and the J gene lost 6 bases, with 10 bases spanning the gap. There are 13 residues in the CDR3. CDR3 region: CASSLQASGELFF. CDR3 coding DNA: TGTGCCAGCAGCCTACAAGCCTCCGGGGAGCTGTTTTTT.

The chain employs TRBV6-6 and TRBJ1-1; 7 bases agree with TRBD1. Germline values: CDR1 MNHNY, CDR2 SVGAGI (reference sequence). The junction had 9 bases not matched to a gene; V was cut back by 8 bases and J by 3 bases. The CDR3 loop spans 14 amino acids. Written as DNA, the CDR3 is TGTGCCAGCGGGGTTTTACAGGGGTACACTGAAGCTTTCTTT. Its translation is CASGVLQGYTEAFF.

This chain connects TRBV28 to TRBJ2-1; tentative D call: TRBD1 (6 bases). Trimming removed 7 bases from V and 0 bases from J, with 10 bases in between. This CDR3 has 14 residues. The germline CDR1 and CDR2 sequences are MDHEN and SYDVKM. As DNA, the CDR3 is TGTGCCAGCATTAGGGGGAGCTCCTACAATGAGCAGTTCTTC. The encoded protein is CASIRGSSYNEQFF.

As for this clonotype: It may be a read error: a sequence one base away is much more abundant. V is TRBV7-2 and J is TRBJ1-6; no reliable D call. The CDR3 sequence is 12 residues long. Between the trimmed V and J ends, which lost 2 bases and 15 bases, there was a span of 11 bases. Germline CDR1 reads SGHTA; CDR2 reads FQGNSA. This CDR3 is CASSLSAGVLHF. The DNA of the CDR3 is TGTGCCAGCAGCTTATCGGCCGGGGTCCTCCACTTT.

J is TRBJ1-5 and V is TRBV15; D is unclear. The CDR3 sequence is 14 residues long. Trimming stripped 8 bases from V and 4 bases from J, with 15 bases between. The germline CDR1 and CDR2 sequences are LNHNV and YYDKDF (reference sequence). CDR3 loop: CATSRGQENQPQHF. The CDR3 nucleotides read TGTGCCACCTCCCGTGGCCAGGAAAATCAGCCCCAGCATTTT.

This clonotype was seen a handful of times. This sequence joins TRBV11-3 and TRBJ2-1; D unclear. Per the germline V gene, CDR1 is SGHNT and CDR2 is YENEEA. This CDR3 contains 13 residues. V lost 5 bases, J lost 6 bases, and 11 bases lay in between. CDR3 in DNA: TGTGCCAGCAGCACGGACGGTCGCAATGAGCAGTTCTTC. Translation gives CASSTDGRNEQFF.

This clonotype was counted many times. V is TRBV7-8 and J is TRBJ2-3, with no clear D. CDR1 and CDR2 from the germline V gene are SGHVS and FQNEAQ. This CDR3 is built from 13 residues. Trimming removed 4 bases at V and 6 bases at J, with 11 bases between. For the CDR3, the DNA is TGTGCCAGCAGCTCGAGGACGGGTGATACGCAGTATTTT. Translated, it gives CASSSRTGDTQYF. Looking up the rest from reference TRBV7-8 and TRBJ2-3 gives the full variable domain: GAGVSQSPRYKVAKRGQDVALRCDPISGHVSLFWYQQALGQGPEFLTYFQNEAQLDKSGLPSDRFFAERPEGSVSTLKIQRTQQEDSAVYLCASSSRTGDTQYFGPGTRLTVL.

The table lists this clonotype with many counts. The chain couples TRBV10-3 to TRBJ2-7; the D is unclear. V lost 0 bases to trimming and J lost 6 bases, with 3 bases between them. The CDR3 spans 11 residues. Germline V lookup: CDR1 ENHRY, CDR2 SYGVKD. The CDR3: CAISESIEQYF. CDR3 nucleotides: TGTGCCATCAGTGAGTCGATCGAGCAGTACTTC.

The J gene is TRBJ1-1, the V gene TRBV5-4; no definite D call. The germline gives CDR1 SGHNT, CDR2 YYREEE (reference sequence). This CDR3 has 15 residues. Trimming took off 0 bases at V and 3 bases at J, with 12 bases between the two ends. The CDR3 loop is CASSLDPGEDTEAFF. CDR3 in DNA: TGTGCCAGCAGCTTGGATCCGGGAGAGGACACTGAAGCTTTCTTT.

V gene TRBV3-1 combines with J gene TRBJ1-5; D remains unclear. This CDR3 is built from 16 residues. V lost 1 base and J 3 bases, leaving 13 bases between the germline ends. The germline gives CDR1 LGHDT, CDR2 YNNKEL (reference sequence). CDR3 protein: CASSQGLGRINQPQHF. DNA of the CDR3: TGTGCCAGCAGCCAAGGGCTGGGCAGAATCAATCAGCCCCAGCATTTT.

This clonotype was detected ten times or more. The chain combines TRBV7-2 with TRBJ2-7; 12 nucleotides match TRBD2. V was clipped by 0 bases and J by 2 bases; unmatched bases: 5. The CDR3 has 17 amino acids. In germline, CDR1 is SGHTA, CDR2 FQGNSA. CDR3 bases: TGTGCCAGCAGCTTAGCAGGGACTAGCGGGTCCCCCTACGAGCAGTACTTC. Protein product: CASSLAGTSGSPYEQYF.

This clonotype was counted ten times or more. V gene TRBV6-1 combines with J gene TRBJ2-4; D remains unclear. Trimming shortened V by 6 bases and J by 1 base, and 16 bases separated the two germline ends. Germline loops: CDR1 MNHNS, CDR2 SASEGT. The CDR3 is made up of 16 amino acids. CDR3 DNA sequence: TGTGCCAGCAGCCAAGGAAGACTCCTCGCCAAAAACATTCAGTACTTC. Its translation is CASSQGRLLAKNIQYF.

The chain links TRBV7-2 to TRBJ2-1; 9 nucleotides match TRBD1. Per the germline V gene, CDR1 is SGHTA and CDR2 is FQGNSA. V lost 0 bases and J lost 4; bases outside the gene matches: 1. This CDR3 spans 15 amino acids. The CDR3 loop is CASSLATGGYNEQFF. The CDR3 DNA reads TGTGCCAGCAGCTTAGCGACAGGGGGATACAATGAGCAGTTCTTC.